This T cell receptor (beta chain) was identified during a study of T cells in Graves' hyperthyroidism and ophthalmopathy. RNA transcripts provided the source from which TCR beta CDR3 regions were amplified. First-round RT-PCR of the TCR CDR3 relied on the HTBI primer set. TCRdb analysed the multiplex PCR reads with MiXCR anew, one entry per CDR3 protein. Found here are about 760,000 distinct CDR3 sequences, roughly a third of them singletons; the top ten hold roughly 30%. CDR3 length equals 14 residues. V was shortened by 0 bases and J by 3 bases, with 9 bases between the two germline ends. The V gene's germline CDR1 is SGHNT and CDR2 YYREEE (reference sequence). This clonotype was counted at least ten times.

The sequence came from a woman aged 40 to 55 with Graves' hyperthyroidism. Sample: blood. V usage is TRBV5-4 and J usage is TRBJ1-2, with D perhaps TRBD1 (6 bases). CDR3 sequence (DNA): TGTGCCAGCAGCTTGGAATGGACAGACTATGGCTACACCTTC. This translates into CASSLEWTDYGYTF. Full variable domain (remainder filled in from reference TRBV5-4 and TRBJ1-2): ETGVTQSPTHLIKTRGQQVTLRCSSQSGHNTVSWYQQALGQGPQFIFQYYREEENGRGNFPPRFSGLQFPNYSSELNVNALELDDSALYLCASSLEWTDYGYTFGSGTRLTVV.